A selection of T cell receptor beta chains follows, all from one sample in a study of post-analysis software for immune sequencing data. TCRdb itself ran the PCR reads through MiXCR, one entry per CDR3 protein. The table lists about half a million distinct CDR3 sequences, around a third of them singletons. What was sequenced was blood. These receptors all stem from a girl aged 2 to 17 with multiple sclerosis. Each CDR3 is given with its conserved first and last residue. D genes are given only for firm matches. A clone size is listed for some rows: how often the clone was seen (once, few, many), or a class if it is expanded.

CDR3aa: CASSLEGRGSYNSPLHF; CDR3nt: TGCGCCAGCAGCTTGGAGGGCAGGGGGTCCTATAATTCACCCCTCCACTTT; v_gene: TRBV5-1; abundance: -; j_gene: TRBJ1-6; d_gene: TRBD1
CDR3aa: CASSPGPGHSNRETQYF; CDR3nt: TGTGCCAGCAGCCCTGGACCGGGACACTCAAACCGGGAGACCCAGTACTTC; v_gene: TRBV6-2/TRBV6-3; abundance: -; j_gene: TRBJ2-5; d_gene: -
CDR3aa: CAISERGALYEQYF; CDR3nt: TGTGCCATCAGTGAGCGGGGGGCCTTATACGAGCAGTACTTC; v_gene: TRBV10-3; abundance: few; j_gene: TRBJ2-7; d_gene: -
CDR3aa: CASRLGQLSNYGYTF; CDR3nt: TGTGCCAGTAGGCTCGGACAGCTCTCTAACTATGGCTACACCTTC; v_gene: TRBV19; abundance: -; j_gene: TRBJ1-2; d_gene: -
CDR3aa: CASSPQGTFLPRFITDTQYF; CDR3nt: TGTGCCAGCAGTCCGCAGGGAACGTTTTTGCCCCGTTTTATTACAGATACGCAGTATTTT; v_gene: TRBV25-1; abundance: -; j_gene: TRBJ2-3; d_gene: -
CDR3aa: CAIRPREQDNEQFF; CDR3nt: TGTGCCATCAGACCTCGAGAACAGGACAATGAGCAGTTCTTC; v_gene: TRBV10-3; abundance: -; j_gene: TRBJ2-1; d_gene: -
CDR3aa: CSVEVPLAGADTDTQYF; CDR3nt: TGCAGCGTTGAAGTCCCCCTAGCCGGGGCTGACACAGATACGCAGTATTTT; v_gene: TRBV29-1; abundance: few; j_gene: TRBJ2-3; d_gene: -
CDR3aa: CSALGGEKDTQYF; CDR3nt: TGCAGCGCCCTAGGGGGGGAAAAAGATACGCAGTATTTT; v_gene: TRBV29-1; abundance: -; j_gene: TRBJ2-3; d_gene: -
CDR3aa: CASSQGTWNEQFF; CDR3nt: TGTGCCAGCAGCCAAGGGACCTGGAATGAGCAGTTCTTC; v_gene: TRBV5-5; abundance: few; j_gene: TRBJ2-1; d_gene: -
CDR3aa: CASSRSPYEQYF; CDR3nt: TGTGCCAGCAGTCGGAGCCCCTACGAGCAGTACTTC; v_gene: TRBV6-4; abundance: many; j_gene: TRBJ2-7; d_gene: -
CDR3aa: CASSEAPGSGANVPTF; CDR3nt: TGTGCCAGCAGTGAAGCGCCAGGGTCCGGGGCCAACGTCCCGACTTTC; v_gene: TRBV6-1; abundance: -; j_gene: TRBJ2-6; d_gene: -